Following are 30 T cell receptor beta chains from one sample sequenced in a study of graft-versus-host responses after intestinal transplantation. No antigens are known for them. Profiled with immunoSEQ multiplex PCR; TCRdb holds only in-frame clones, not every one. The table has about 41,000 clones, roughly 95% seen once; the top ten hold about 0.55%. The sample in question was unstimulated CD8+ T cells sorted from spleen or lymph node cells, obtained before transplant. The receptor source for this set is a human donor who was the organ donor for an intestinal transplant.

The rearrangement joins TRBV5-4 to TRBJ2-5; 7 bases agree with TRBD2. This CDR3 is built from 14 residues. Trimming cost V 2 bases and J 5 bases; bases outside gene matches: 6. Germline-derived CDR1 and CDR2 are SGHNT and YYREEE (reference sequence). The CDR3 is CASSFGGGWETQYF. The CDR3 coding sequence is TGTGCCAGCAGCTTCGGGGGAGGGTGGGAGACCCAGTACTTC.

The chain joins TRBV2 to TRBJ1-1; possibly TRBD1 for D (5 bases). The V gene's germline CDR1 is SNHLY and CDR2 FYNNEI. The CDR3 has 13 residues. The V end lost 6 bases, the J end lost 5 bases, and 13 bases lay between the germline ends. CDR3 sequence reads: CASRDSAGTEAFF. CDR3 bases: TGTGCCAGCAGAGACAGCGCCGGGACTGAAGCTTTCTTT.

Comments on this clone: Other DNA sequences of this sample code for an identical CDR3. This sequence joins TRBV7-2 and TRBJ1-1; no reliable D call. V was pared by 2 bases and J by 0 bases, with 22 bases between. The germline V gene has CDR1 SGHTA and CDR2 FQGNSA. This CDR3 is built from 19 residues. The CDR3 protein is CASSLKVGRSFLMNTEAFF. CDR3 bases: TGTGCCAGCAGCTTAAAAGTGGGCAGGAGCTTCCTTATGAACACTGAAGCTTTCTTT.

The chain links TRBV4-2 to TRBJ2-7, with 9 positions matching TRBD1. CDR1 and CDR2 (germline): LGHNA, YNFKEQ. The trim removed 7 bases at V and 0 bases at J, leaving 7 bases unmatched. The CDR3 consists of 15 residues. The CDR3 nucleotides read TGTGCCAGCACCCAGGACAGGGGCACCTCCTACGAGCAGTACTTC. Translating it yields CASTQDRGTSYEQYF.

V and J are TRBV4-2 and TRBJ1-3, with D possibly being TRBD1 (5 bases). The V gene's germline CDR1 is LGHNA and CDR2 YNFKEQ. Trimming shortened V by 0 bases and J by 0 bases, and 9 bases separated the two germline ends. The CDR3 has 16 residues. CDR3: CASSQDPGNSGNTIYF. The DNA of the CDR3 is TGTGCCAGCAGCCAAGATCCAGGGAACTCTGGAAACACCATATATTTT.

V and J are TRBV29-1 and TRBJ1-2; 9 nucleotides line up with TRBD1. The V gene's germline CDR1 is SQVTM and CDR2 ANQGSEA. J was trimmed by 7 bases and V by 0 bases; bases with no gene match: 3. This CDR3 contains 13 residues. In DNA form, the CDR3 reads TGCAGCGTTGAAGATCTGGGACAGGGTGGCTACACCTTC. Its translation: CSVEDLGQGGYTF. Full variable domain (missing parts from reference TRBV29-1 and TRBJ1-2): SAVISQKPSRDICQRGTSLTIQCQVDSQVTMMFWYRQQPGQSLTLIATANQGSEATYESGFVIDKFPISRPNLTFSTLTVSNMSPEDSSIYLCSVEDLGQGGYTFGSGTRLTVV.

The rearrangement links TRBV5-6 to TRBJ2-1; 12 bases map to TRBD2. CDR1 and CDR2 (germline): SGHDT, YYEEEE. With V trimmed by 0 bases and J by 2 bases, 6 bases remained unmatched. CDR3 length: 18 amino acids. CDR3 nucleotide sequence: TGTGCCAGCAGCTTGGTGTCTAGCGGGGGGGCCCCCTACAATGAGCAGTTCTTC. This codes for CASSLVSSGGAPYNEQFF.

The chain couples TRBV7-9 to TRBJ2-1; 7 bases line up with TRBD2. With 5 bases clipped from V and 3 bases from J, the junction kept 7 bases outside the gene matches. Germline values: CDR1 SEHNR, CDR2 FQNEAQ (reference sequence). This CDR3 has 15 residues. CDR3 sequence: CASSLGTIYYNEQFF. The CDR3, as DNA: TGTGCCAGCAGCCTCGGGACTATTTACTACAATGAGCAGTTCTTC.

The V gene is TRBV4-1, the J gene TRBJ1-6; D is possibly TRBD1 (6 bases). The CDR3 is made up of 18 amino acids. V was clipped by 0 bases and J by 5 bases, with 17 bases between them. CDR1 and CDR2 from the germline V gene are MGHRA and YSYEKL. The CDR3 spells CASSQDLNGGGDNSPLHF. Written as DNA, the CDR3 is TGCGCCAGCAGCCAAGATTTGAATGGGGGGGGCGATAATTCACCCCTCCACTTT.

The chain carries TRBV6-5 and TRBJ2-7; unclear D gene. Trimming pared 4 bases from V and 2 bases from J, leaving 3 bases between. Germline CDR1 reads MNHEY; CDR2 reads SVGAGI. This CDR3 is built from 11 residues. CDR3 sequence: CASSLTYEQYF. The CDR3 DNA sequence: TGTGCCAGCAGTTTGACCTACGAGCAGTACTTC.

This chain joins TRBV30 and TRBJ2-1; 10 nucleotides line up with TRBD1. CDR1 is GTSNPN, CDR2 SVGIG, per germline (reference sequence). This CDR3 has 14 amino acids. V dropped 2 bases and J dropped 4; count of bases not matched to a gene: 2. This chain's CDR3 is CAWSPGQGYNEQFF. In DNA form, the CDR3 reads TGTGCCTGGAGTCCGGGACAGGGGTACAATGAGCAGTTCTTC.

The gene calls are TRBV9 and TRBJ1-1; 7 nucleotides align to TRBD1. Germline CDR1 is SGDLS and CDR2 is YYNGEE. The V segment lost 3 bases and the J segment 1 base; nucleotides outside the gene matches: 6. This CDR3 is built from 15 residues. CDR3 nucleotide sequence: TGTGCCAGCAGCGCCCCGGGACAGACGAACACTGAAGCTTTCTTT. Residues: CASSAPGQTNTEAFF.

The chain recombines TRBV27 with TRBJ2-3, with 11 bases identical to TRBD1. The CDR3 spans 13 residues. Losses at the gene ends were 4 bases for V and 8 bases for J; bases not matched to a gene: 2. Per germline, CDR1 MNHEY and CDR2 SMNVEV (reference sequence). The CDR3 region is CASSWGQGGTQYF. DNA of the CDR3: TGTGCCAGCAGTTGGGGACAGGGGGGTACGCAGTATTTT.

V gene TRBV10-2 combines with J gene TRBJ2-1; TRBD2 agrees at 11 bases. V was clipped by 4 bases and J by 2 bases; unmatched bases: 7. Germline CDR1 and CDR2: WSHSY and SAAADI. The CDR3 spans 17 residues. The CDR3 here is CASSGPGLAGTYNEQFF. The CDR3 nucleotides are TGCGCCAGCAGTGGCCCTGGACTAGCGGGTACCTACAATGAGCAGTTCTTC.

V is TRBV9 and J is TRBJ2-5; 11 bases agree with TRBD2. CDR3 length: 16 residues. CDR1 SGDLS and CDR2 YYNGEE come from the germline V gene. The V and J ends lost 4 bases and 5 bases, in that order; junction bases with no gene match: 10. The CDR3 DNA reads TGTGCCAGCAGCCCTTGGAATAGCGGGGGGGCGGAGACCCAGTACTTC. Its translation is CASSPWNSGGAETQYF.

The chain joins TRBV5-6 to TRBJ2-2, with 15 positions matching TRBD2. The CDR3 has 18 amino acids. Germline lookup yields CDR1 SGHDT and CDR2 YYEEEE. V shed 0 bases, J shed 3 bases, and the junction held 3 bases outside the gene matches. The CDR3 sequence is CASSLVGLAGGYTGELFF. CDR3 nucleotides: TGTGCCAGCAGCTTGGTGGGACTAGCGGGGGGCTACACCGGGGAGCTGTTTTTT. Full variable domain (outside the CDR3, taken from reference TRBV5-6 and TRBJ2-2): DAGVTQSPTHLIKTRGQQVTLRCSPKSGHDTVSWYQQALGQGPQFIFQYYEEEERQRGNFPDRFSGHQFPNYSSELNVNALLLGDSALYLCASSLVGLAGGYTGELFFGEGSRLTVL.

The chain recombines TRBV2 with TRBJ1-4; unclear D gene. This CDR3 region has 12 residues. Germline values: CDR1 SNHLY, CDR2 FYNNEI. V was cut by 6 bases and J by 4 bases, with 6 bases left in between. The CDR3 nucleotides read TGTGCCAGCAGGGACCTTAATGAAAAACTGTTTTTT. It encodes CASRDLNEKLFF.

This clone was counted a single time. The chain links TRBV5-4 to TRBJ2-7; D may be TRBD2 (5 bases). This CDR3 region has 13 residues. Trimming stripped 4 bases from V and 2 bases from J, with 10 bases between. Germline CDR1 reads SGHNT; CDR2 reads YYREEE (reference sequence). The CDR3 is CASSVGVTYEQYF. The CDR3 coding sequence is TGTGCCAGCAGCGTCGGGGTAACCTACGAGCAGTACTTC.

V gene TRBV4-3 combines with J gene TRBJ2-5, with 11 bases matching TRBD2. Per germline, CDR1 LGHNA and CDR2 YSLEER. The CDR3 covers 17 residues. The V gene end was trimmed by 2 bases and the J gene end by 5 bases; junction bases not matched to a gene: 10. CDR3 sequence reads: CASSQHIAGGSRETQYF. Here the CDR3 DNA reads TGCGCCAGCAGCCAACATATAGCGGGGGGGTCCCGGGAGACCCAGTACTTC.

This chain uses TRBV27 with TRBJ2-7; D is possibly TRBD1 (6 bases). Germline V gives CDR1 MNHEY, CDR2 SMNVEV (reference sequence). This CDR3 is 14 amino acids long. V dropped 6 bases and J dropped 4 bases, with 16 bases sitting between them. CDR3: CASSPGPTGYEQYF. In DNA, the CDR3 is TGTGCCAGCAGCCCCGGCCCCACAGGGTACGAGCAGTACTTC.

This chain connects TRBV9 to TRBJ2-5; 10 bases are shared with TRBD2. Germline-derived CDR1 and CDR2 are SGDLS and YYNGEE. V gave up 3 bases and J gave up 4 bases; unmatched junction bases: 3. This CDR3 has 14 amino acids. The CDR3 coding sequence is TGTGCCAGCAGCGCGGGGACTAGCGCAGAGACCCAGTACTTC. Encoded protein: CASSAGTSAETQYF.

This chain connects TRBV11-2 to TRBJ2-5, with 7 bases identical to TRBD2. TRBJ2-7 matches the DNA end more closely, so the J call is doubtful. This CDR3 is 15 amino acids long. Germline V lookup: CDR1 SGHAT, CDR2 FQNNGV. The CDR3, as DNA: TGTGCCAGCAGCTTAAGTGCAGCGGGGTACTACGAGCAGTACTTC. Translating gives CASSLSAAGYYEQYF.

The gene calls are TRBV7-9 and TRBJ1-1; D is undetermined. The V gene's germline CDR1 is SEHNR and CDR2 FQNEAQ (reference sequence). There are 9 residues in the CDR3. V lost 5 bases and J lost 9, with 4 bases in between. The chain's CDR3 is CASSPQAFF. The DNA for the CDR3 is TGTGCCAGCAGCCCCCAAGCTTTCTTT.

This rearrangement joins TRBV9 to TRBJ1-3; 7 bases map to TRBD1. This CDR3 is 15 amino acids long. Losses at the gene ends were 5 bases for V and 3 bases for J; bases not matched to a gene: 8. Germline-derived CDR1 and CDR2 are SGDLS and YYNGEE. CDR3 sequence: CASSGGTAGGNTIYF. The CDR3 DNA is TGTGCCAGCAGTGGAGGGACAGCAGGTGGAAACACCATATATTTT.

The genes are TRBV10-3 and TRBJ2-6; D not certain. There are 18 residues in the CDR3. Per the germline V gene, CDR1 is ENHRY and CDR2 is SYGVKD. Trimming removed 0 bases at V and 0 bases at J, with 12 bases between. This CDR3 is CAISESNSGYSGANVLTF. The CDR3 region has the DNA TGTGCCATCAGTGAGTCAAATTCAGGCTACTCTGGGGCCAACGTCCTGACTTTC.

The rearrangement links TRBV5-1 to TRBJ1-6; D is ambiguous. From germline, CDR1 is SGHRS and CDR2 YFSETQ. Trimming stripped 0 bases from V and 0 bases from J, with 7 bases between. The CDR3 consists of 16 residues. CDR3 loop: CASSLVGDSYNSPLHF. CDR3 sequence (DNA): TGCGCCAGCAGCTTGGTGGGTGACTCCTATAATTCACCCCTCCACTTT. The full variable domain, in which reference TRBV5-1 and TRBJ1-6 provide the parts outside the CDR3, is KAGVTQTPRYLIKTRGQQVTLSCSPISGHRSVSWYQQTPGQGLQFLFEYFSETQRNKGNFPGRFSGRQFSNSRSEMNVSTLELGDSALYLCASSLVGDSYNSPLHFGNGTRLTVT.

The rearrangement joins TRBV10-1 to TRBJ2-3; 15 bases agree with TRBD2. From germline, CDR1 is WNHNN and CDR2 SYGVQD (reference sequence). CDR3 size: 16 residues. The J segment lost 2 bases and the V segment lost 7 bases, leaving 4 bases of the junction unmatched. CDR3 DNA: TGCGCCAGCACCGGGACTAGCGGGGGGCCCACAGATACGCAGTATTTT. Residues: CASTGTSGGPTDTQYF.

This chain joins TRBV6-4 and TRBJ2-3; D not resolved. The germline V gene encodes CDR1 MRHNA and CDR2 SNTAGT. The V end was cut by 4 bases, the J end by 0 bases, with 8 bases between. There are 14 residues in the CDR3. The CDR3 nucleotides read TGTGCCAGCAGTGGGACGGCTAGCACAGATACGCAGTATTTT. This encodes CASSGTASTDTQYF.

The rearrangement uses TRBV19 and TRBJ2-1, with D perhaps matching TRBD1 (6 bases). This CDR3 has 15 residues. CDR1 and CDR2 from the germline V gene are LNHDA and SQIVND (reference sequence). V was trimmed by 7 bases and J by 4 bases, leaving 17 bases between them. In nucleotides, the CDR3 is TGTGCCAGTACTCCACCGGGACAAGATTACAATGAGCAGTTCTTC. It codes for CASTPPGQDYNEQFF.

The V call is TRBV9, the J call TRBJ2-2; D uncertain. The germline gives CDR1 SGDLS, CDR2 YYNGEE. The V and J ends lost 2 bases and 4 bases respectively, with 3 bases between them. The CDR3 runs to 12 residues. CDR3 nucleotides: TGTGCCAGCAGCGTCGTCACCGGGGAGCTGTTTTTT. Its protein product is CASSVVTGELFF.